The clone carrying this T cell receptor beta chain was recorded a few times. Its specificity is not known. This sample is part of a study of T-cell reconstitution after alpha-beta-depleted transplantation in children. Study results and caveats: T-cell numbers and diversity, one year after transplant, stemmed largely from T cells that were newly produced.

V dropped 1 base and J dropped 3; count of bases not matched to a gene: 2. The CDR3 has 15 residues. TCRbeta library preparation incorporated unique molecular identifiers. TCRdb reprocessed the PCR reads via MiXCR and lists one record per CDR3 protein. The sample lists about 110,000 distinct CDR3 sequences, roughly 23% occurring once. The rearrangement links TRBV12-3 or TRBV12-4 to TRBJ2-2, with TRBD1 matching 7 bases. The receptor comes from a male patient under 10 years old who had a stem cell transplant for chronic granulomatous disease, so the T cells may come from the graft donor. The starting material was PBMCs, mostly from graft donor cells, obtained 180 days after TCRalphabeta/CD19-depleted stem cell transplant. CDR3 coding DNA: TGTGCCAGCAGTTTAGTACAGGGGCACACCGGGGAGCTGTTTTTT. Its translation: CASSLVQGHTGELFF.